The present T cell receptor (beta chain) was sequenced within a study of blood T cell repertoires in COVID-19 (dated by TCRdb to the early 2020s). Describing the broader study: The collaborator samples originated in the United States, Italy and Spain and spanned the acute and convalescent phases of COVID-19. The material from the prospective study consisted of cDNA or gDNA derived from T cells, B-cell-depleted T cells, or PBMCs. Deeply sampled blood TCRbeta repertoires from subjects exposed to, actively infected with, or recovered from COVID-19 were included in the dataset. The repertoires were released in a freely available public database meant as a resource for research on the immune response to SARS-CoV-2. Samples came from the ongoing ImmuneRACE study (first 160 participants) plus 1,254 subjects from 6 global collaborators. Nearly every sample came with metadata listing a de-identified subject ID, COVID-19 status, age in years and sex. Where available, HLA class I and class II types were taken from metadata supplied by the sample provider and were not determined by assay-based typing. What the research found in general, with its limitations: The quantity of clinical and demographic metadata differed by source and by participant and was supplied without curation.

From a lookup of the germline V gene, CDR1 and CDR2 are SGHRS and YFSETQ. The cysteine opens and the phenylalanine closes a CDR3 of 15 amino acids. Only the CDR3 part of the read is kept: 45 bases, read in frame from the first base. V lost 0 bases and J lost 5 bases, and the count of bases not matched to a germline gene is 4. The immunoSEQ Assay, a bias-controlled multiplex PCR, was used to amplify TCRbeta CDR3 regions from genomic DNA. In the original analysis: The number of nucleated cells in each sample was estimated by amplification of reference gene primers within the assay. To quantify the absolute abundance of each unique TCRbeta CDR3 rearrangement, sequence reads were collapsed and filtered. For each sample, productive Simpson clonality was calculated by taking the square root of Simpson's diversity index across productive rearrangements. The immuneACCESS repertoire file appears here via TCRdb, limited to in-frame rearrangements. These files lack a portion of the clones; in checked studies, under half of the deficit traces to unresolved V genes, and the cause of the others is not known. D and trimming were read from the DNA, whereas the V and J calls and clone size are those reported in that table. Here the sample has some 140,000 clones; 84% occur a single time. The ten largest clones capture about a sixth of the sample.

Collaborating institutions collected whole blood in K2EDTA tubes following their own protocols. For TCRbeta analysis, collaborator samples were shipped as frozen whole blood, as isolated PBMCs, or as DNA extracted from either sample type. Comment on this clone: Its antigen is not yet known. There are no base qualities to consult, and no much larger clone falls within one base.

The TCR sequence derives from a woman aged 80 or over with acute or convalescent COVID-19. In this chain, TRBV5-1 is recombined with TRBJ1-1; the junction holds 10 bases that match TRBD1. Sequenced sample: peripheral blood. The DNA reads TGCGCCAGCAGCTTGGCGGGACAGGGGCGGACTGAAGCTTTCTTT. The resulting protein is CASSLAGQGRTEAFF.